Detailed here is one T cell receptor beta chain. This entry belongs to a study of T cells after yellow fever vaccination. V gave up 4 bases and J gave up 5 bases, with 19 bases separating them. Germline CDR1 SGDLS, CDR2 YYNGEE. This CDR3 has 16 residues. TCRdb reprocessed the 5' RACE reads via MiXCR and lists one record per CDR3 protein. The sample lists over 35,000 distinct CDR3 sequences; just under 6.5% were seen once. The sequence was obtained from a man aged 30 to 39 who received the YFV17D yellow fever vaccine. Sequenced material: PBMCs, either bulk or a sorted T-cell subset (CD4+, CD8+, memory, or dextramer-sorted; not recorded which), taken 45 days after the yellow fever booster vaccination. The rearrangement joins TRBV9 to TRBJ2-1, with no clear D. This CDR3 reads CASSSPRGGTDNEQFF. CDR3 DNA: TGTGCCAGCAGCTCCCCCCGAGGTGGCACGGACAATGAGCAGTTCTTC.